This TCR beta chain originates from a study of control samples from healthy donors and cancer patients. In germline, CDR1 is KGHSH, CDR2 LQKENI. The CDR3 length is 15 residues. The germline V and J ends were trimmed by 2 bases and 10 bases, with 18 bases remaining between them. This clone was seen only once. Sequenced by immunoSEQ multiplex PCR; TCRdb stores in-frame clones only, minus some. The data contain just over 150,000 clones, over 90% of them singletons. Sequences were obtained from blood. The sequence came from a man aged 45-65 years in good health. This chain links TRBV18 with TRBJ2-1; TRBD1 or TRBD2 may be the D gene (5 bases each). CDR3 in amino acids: CASSPFGTPLGEQFF. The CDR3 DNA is TGTGCCAGCTCACCATTTGGGACCCCTCTCGGGGAGCAGTTCTTC.